The 27 T cell receptor beta chains below come from one sample, sequenced in a study of T cells in Graves' hyperthyroidism and ophthalmopathy. Using RNA transcripts as the source, TCR beta CDR3 regions were amplified. A set of HTBI primers served as the primers for a first-round RT-PCR of the TCR CDR3. One entry per CDR3 protein, called by TCRdb with MiXCR from the multiplex PCR reads. The table shows hundreds of thousands of distinct CDR3 sequences, with less than 45% occurring only once. What was sequenced was peripheral blood or thyroid tissue (not recorded which). The receptors were gathered from an adult man with Graves' disease, either hyperthyroidism or ophthalmopathy (not recorded which).

The rearrangement uses TRBV20-1 and TRBJ2-7, with 9 bases identical to TRBD1. Germline-derived CDR1 and CDR2 are DFQATT and SNEGSKA (reference sequence). This CDR3 contains 14 residues. V lost 1 base and J lost 7; bases outside the gene matches: 8. CDR3: CSARALQGALEQYF. The DNA of the CDR3 is TGCAGTGCTAGAGCCCTACAGGGGGCGTTAGAGCAGTACTTC.

The rearrangement joins TRBV2 to TRBJ2-2; 8 nucleotides match TRBD2. In germline, CDR1 is SNHLY, CDR2 FYNNEI. V lost 7 bases and J lost 4; bases outside the gene matches: 5. CDR3 size: 14 residues. The CDR3 here is CASNPSGLTGELFF. CDR3 in DNA: TGTGCCAGCAACCCTAGCGGGCTCACCGGGGAGCTGTTTTTT.

As for this clonotype: At one end the junction does not follow the germline gene, possibly because of a read error. The genes are TRBV2 and TRBJ1-1; a possible D gene is TRBD1 (6 bases). This CDR3 is built from 15 residues. The germline gives CDR1 SNHLY, CDR2 FYNNEI. For the CDR3, the DNA is TGTGCCAGCAGGGAAGGGGGGGCTCTGAACACTGAAGCTTTCTTT. Its translation: CASREGGALNTEAFF.

The gene calls are TRBV7-9 and TRBJ2-2; D is uncertain. Trimming left V 2 bases short and J 5 bases short, with 15 bases between. Germline V lookup: CDR1 SEHNR, CDR2 FQNEAQ (reference sequence). The CDR3 loop spans 16 amino acids. CDR3 sequence: CASSLSTAQKTGELFF. The CDR3 bases are TGTGCCAGCAGCTTAAGTACAGCGCAGAAGACCGGGGAGCTGTTTTTT.

The V call is TRBV9, the J call TRBJ1-1; unclear D gene. Deletions cut 5 bases from V and 5 bases from J, with 19 bases between. The germline gives CDR1 SGDLS, CDR2 YYNGEE. The length of the CDR3 is 15 residues. CDR3 region: CASSEVLGPGTEAFF. CDR3 bases: TGTGCCAGCAGTGAGGTATTAGGCCCTGGGACTGAAGCTTTCTTT.

The sample holds many counts of this clonotype. The V call is TRBV7-9, the J call TRBJ2-6, with D unclear. Trimming left V 5 bases short and J 5 bases short, with 13 bases between. The germline CDR1 and CDR2 sequences are SEHNR and FQNEAQ (reference sequence). The CDR3 is 15 residues long. CDR3 sequence reads: CASSHPSRRANVLTF. DNA for the CDR3: TGTGCCAGCAGCCACCCCTCCAGAAGGGCCAACGTCCTGACTTTC. The full variable domain, completed using reference TRBV7-9 and TRBJ2-6, is DTGVSQNPRHKITKRGQNVTFRCDPISEHNRLYWYRQTLGQGPEFLTYFQNEAQLEKSRLLSDRFSAERPKGSFSTLEIQRTEQGDSAMYLCASSHPSRRANVLTFGAGSRLTVL.

The genes are TRBV25-1 and TRBJ1-2; 7 bases fit TRBD1. The length of the CDR3 is 16 residues. The germline CDR1 and CDR2 sequences are MGHDK and SYGVNS. V gave up 6 bases and J gave up 4 bases; unmatched junction bases: 14. CDR3 sequence: CASRFQGGELLYGYTF. In nucleotides, the CDR3 is TGTGCCAGCAGGTTCCAAGGGGGCGAGTTACTCTATGGCTACACCTTC.

The CDR3 sequence: CASRARTGGGTF. Written as DNA, the CDR3 is TGTGCCAGCAGAGCTCGGACAGGGGGCGGCACCTTC. The V and J genes are TRBV2 and TRBJ1-2, with TRBD1 matching 11 bases. V trimming: 6 bases; J trimming: 13 bases; junction bases outside the gene matches: 7. The length of the CDR3 is 12 residues. The germline gives CDR1 SNHLY, CDR2 FYNNEI. Full variable domain (remainder filled in from reference TRBV2 and TRBJ1-2): EPEVTQTPSHQVTQMGQEVILRCVPISNHLYFYWYRQILGQKVEFLVSFYNNEISEKSEIFDDQFSVERPDGSNFTLKIRSTKLEDSAMYFCASRARTGGGTFGSGTRLTVV.

This clonotype has a handful of counts. The V gene is TRBV6-6, the J gene TRBJ1-4; weak D call: TRBD1 (5 bases). Trimming took 6 bases from V and 14 from J, leaving 19 bases between them. Germline values: CDR1 MNHNY, CDR2 SVGAGI (reference sequence). This CDR3 contains 13 residues. The CDR3 DNA follows: TGTGCCAGCAGCGACGATACCGGGACGGGCCTGTTTTTT. Protein product: CASSDDTGTGLFF.

This clonotype was found a few times. This chain links TRBV2 with TRBJ1-5, with 7 bases matching TRBD1. Per the germline V gene, CDR1 is SNHLY and CDR2 is FYNNEI. The V segment lost 5 bases and the J segment 3 bases; nucleotides outside the gene matches: 4. The CDR3 is 14 residues long. CDR3 residues: CASSQTGLNQPQHF. CDR3 coding DNA: TGTGCCAGCAGTCAGACAGGGCTCAATCAGCCCCAGCATTTT.

V is TRBV25-1 and J is TRBJ1-6; D might be TRBD1 (5 bases). CDR3 length: 13 amino acids. Trimming pared 8 bases from V and 7 bases from J, leaving 12 bases between. Looked up from germline, CDR1 is MGHDK and CDR2 is SYGVNS. The CDR3 here is CASPGTANSPLHF. The CDR3 DNA sequence: TGTGCCAGCCCCGGGACGGCAAATTCACCCCTCCACTTT.

With respect to this clonotype: This may come from a read error, since a much larger clone is one base off. The chain employs TRBV2 and TRBJ1-4; 8 bases map to TRBD1. Germline V gives CDR1 SNHLY, CDR2 FYNNEI. The J segment lost 9 bases and the V segment lost 6 bases, leaving 3 bases of the junction unmatched. CDR3 length: 12 amino acids. The chain's CDR3 is CASRQGGKKLFF. In DNA, the CDR3 is TGTGCCAGCAGACAGGGGGGTAAAAAACTGTTTTTT.

Regarding this clonotype: A far larger clone differs by one base, so this is likely a read error. The chain links TRBV7-8 to TRBJ2-7, with TRBD1 matching over 9 bases. The germline V gene has CDR1 SGHVS and CDR2 FQNEAQ. This CDR3 is built from 14 residues. The CDR3 loop is CAGSPGTGSYEQYF. CDR3 in DNA: TGTGCCGGCAGCCCCGGGACAGGGAGCTACGAGCAGTACTTC.

This clonotype was recorded at least ten times. This chain uses TRBV29-1 with TRBJ1-1; tentatively, D is TRBD1 (5 bases). This CDR3 has 13 residues. Trimming removed 8 bases at V and 0 bases at J, with 13 bases between. Germline lookup yields CDR1 SQVTM and CDR2 ANQGSEA. The CDR3 loop reads CSSLGAMNTEAFF. Written as DNA, the CDR3 is TGCAGCTCCCTAGGGGCAATGAACACTGAAGCTTTCTTT. The variable domain in full, with the rest retrieved from reference TRBV29-1 and TRBJ1-1, is SAVISQKPSRDICQRGTSLTIQCQVDSQVTMMFWYRQQPGQSLTLIATANQGSEATYESGFVIDKFPISRPNLTFSTLTVSNMSPEDSSIYLCSSLGAMNTEAFFGQGTRLTVV.

The rearrangement links TRBV12-3 or TRBV12-4 to TRBJ1-6; tentative D call: TRBD1 (6 bases). Trimming took 3 bases from V and 14 from J, leaving 20 bases between them. CDR3 length: 15 amino acids. CDR3 loop: CASSFVGQGPPALHF. In nucleotides, the CDR3 is TGTGCCAGCAGTTTTGTCGGGCAGGGGCCGCCGGCCCTCCACTTT.

The chain uses TRBV12-3 or TRBV12-4 and TRBJ1-6, with a possible D match to TRBD1 (5 bases). The CDR3 covers 15 residues. Trimming took off 5 bases at V and 6 bases at J, with 14 bases between the two ends. The CDR3 DNA is TGTGCCAGCAGTCCCGCTACAGGATTTAATTCACCCCTCCACTTT. This sequence encodes CASSPATGFNSPLHF.

The J gene is TRBJ2-7, the V gene TRBV20-1, with 13 bases that match TRBD2. The germline CDR1 and CDR2 sequences are DFQATT and SNEGSKA (reference sequence). This CDR3 region has 18 residues. The ends lost 3 bases at V and 1 base at J; junction bases unmatched: 12. CDR3 in amino acids: CSASSRTSGGAGSYEQYF. DNA for the CDR3: TGCAGTGCTAGTTCCAGGACTAGCGGGGGCGCGGGGTCCTACGAGCAGTACTTC.

V is TRBV9 and J is TRBJ1-2; D is possibly TRBD1 (6 bases). The germline gives CDR1 SGDLS, CDR2 YYNGEE. The CDR3 covers 14 residues. The germline V and J ends were trimmed by 0 bases and 3 bases, with 9 bases remaining between them. CDR3 bases: TGTGCCAGCAGCGTAGCAGGGGTGGACTATGGCTACACCTTC. It encodes CASSVAGVDYGYTF.

The chain employs TRBV12-3 or TRBV12-4 and TRBJ2-2; D is perhaps TRBD1 (5 bases). The CDR3 contains 16 residues. The V gene lost 5 bases and the J gene lost 2 bases, with 15 bases spanning the gap. CDR3 bases: TGTGCCAGCAGTGAGCTTTTGGGGCTCAACACCGGGGAGCTGTTTTTT. This gives the protein CASSELLGLNTGELFF.

This clonotype was counted ten times or more. This chain's CDR3 is CASSQNLNTEAFF. CDR3 sequence (DNA): TGTGCCAGCAGCCAAAATCTGAACACTGAAGCTTTCTTT. V gene TRBV14 combines with J gene TRBJ1-1, with unresolved D. V shed 2 bases and J shed 0 bases, with 4 bases lying between them. This CDR3 spans 13 amino acids. Germline V gene data show CDR1 as SGHDN and CDR2 as FVKESK.

This clonotype has a handful of counts. This rearrangement joins TRBV7-9 to TRBJ1-1, with TRBD1 as a possible D gene (6 bases). With 0 bases removed from V and 0 bases from J, the gap between germline ends came to 20 bases. Germline CDR1 reads SEHNR; CDR2 reads FQNEAQ (reference sequence). CDR3 length: 19 amino acids. CDR3 in DNA: TGTGCCAGCAGCTTAGCGCTAACAGGGATCGCGTTCATGAACACTGAAGCTTTCTTT. It specifies CASSLALTGIAFMNTEAFF.

J is TRBJ1-2 and V is TRBV7-2; TRBD1 might be the D (5 bases). The germline gives CDR1 SGHTA, CDR2 FQGNSA. Trimming shortened V by 5 bases and J by 4 bases, and 14 bases separated the two germline ends. The CDR3 runs to 14 residues. CDR3 sequence: CASSDARTLYGYTF. The CDR3 region has the DNA TGTGCCAGCAGCGATGCCAGGACACTCTATGGCTACACCTTC.

In its sample, this clonotype was seen many times. The V call is TRBV29-1, the J call TRBJ2-7; D perhaps matches TRBD2 (6 bases). The CDR3 is 11 residues long. Trimming left V 7 bases short and J 6 bases short, with 13 bases between. Per the germline V gene, CDR1 is SQVTM and CDR2 is ANQGSEA. The CDR3 sequence is CSAGGGAEQYF. The DNA for the CDR3 is TGCAGCGCGGGTGGAGGGGCCGAGCAGTACTTC.

The V call is TRBV7-9, the J call TRBJ1-1; 7 bases agree with TRBD1. V trimming: 3 bases; J trimming: 8 bases; junction bases outside the gene matches: 15. The germline V gene encodes CDR1 SEHNR and CDR2 FQNEAQ (reference sequence). The CDR3 contains 16 residues. The CDR3 sequence: CASSLKPRDSHIEAFF. In DNA, the CDR3 is TGTGCCAGCAGCTTGAAACCCCGGGACAGCCATATAGAAGCTTTCTTT.

This clonotype appeared a few times. This chain links TRBV7-9 with TRBJ1-2, with D hard to call. V was clipped by 4 bases and J by 5 bases, with 8 bases between them. Germline CDR1 is SEHNR and CDR2 is FQNEAQ (reference sequence). The CDR3 covers 12 residues. CDR3 loop: CASSYIWYGYTF. The CDR3, as DNA: TGTGCCAGCAGCTATATATGGTATGGCTACACCTTC.

This clonotype was detected only a few times. This chain connects TRBV6-1 to TRBJ1-1, with no clear D. V lost 7 bases and J 1 base, leaving 10 bases between the germline ends. Germline V gene lookup returns CDR1 MNHNS and CDR2 SASEGT. This CDR3 has 13 residues. The CDR3 nucleotides are TGTGCCAGCAAAAAGGGAGGGAACACTGAAGCTTTCTTT. Encoded protein: CASKKGGNTEAFF.

Concerning this clonotype: The junction differs from germline at one of its ends, possibly a read error. The genes are TRBV7-9 and TRBJ1-1; tentatively, D is TRBD1 (6 bases). This CDR3 has 17 residues. Germline V gives CDR1 SEHNR, CDR2 FQNEAQ (reference sequence). In nucleotides, the CDR3 is TGTGCCAGCAGCTTAGTGGGGGGGGCAAGGGTGAACACTGAAACTTTCTTT. Residues: CASSLVGGARVNTETFF. The whole variable domain, filled in from reference TRBV7-9 and TRBJ1-1, reads DTGVSQNPRHKITKRGQNVTFRCDPISEHNRLYWYRQTLGQGPEFLTYFQNEAQLEKSRLLSDRFSAERPKGSFSTLEIQRTEQGDSAMYLCASSLVGGARVNTETFFGQGTRLTVV.